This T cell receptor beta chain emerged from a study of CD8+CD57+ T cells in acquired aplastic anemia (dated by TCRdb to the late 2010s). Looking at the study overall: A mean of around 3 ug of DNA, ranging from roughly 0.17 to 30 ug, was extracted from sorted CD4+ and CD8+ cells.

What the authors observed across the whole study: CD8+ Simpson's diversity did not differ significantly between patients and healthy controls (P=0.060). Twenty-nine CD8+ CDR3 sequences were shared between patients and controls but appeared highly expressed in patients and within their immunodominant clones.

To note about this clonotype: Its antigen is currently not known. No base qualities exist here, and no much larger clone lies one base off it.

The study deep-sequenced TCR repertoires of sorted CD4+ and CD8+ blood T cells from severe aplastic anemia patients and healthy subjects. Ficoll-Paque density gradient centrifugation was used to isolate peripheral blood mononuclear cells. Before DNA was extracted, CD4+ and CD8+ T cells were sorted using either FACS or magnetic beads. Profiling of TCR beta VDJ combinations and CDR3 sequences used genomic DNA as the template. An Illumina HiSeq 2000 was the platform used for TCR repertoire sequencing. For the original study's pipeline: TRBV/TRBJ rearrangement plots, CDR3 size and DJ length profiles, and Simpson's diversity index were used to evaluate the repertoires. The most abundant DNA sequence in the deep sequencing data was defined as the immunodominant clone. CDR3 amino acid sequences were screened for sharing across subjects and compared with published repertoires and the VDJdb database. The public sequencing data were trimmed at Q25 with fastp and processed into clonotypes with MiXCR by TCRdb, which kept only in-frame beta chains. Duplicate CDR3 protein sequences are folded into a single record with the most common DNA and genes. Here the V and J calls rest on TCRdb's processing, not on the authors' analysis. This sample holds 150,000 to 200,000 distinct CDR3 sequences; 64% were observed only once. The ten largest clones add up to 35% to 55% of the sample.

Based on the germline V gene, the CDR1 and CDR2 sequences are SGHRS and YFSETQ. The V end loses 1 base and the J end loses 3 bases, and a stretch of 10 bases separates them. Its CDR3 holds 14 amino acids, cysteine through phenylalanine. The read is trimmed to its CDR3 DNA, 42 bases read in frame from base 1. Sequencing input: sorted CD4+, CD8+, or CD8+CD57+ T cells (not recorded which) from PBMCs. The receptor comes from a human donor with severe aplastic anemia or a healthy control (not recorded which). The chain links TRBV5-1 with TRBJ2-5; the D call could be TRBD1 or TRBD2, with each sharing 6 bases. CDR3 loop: CASSLMGGEETQYF. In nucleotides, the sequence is TGCGCCAGCAGCTTGATGGGGGGCGAAGAGACCCAGTACTTC.